A selection of T cell receptor beta chains follows, all from one sample in a study of cytomegalovirus exposure and HLA in healthy donors. Only in-frame clones appear in the TCRdb table, and some are missing; sequencing was by immunoSEQ multiplex PCR. This table holds 200,000 to 300,000 clones, 75% to 85% found once. Input material: PBMCs. These TCRs come from a woman between 55 and 75 years old in good health and CMV-seropositive. The CDR3 runs from the conserved cysteine through the conserved F or W. The D gene is left open where the match is weak. Where a row states a size, it is once, few, many or the class of an expanded clone; other rows omit it.

d_call cdr3_length j_call v_call clone_size cdr3_nt cdr3_aa
TRBD1 15 TRBJ2-3 TRBV27 - TGTGCCAGCAGTCTCACGACAGGGGCGAGGGATACGCAGTATTTT CASSLTTGARDTQYF
- 15 TRBJ1-3 TRBV7-9 few TGTGCCAGCAGCCTTGGCAGGGCCTCTGGAAACACCATATATTTT CASSLGRASGNTIYF
- 14 TRBJ2-7 TRBV5-1 - TGCGCCAGCAGCTTGACGGGGTACACCTACGAGCAGTACTTC CASSLTGYTYEQYF
- 17 TRBJ2-3 TRBV25-1 - TGTGCCAGCAGTGAATTGAGTGCCCCCGAGCCACCAGATACGCAGTATTTT CASSELSAPEPPDTQYF
- 14 TRBJ2-7 TRBV5-1 - TGCGCCAGCAGCTTGGGACAGATCCTAAGCGAGCAGTACTTC CASSLGQILSEQYF
TRBD2 15 TRBJ2-5 TRBV7-7 - TGTGCTAGCAGCTTAGGGAGACTAGCTCAAGAGACCCAGTACTTC CASSLGRLAQETQYF
- 13 TRBJ2-7 TRBV5-1 once TGCGCCAGCAGCGCGGGACAGAGAAACGAGCAGTACTTC CASSAGQRNEQYF
TRBD1 15 TRBJ1-3 TRBV5-5 - TGTGCCAGCAGCTGGGGGGACAGCAGTGGAAACACCATATATTTT CASSWGDSSGNTIYF
- 15 TRBJ1-1 TRBV7-3 once TGTGCCAGCAGCTTATATAAGGGGCCAAACACTGAAGCTTTCTTT CASSLYKGPNTEAFF
- 11 TRBJ2-7 TRBV5-1 - TGCGCCAGCTCGGGTGGGTACGAGCAGTACTTC CASSGGYEQYF
TRBD2 15 TRBJ2-1 TRBV5-4 few TGTGCCAGCAGCTTGGTGACGGGAGGGGCTAATGAGCAGTTCTTC CASSLVTGGANEQFF
TRBD1 15 TRBJ1-6 TRBV5-6 - TGTGCCAGCAGCGTCCGACAGGGGGAGAATTCACCCCTCCACTTT CASSVRQGENSPLHF
TRBD1 13 TRBJ2-7 TRBV30 - TGTGCCTCGGACAGGGGAGGGAATCGCGAGCAGTACTTC CASDRGGNREQYF
- 11 TRBJ2-7 TRBV20-1 - TGCAGTGCTAAGCGGACCTACGAGCAGTACTTC CSAKRTYEQYF
- 17 TRBJ2-1 TRBV7-3 - TGTGCCAGCAGCTTAACGTCTAGCGTAAGCTCCTACAATGAGCAGTTCTTC CASSLTSSVSSYNEQFF
- 14 TRBJ1-2 TRBV2 few TGTGCCAGCAGTGTTCGACAGGAAAACTATGGCTACACCTTC CASSVRQENYGYTF
TRBD1 17 TRBJ1-2 TRBV5-1 once TGCGCCAGCAGGCAACAGGGGGTTAACCGCCTCGGGAATGGCTACACCTTC CASRQQGVNRLGNGYTF
- 15 TRBJ1-2 TRBV27 - TGTGCCAGCAGTTTATCAATAACAGGGTCCTATGGCTACACCTTC CASSLSITGSYGYTF
TRBD2 16 TRBJ2-1 TRBV7-8 - TGTGCCAGCAGCACCTGGGGTCTAGCGGTCTACAATGAGCAGTTCTTC CASSTWGLAVYNEQFF
TRBD2 14 TRBJ2-1 TRBV30 - TGTGCCTGGATTACCACTAGCGGGAGTAATGAGCAGTTCTTC CAWITTSGSNEQFF
TRBD1 14 TRBJ1-4 TRBV4-1 - TGCGCCAGCAGCCAAGCAGGGGGCGGAGAAAAACTGTTTTTT CASSQAGGGEKLFF
TRBD1 12 TRBJ1-4 TRBV19 few TGTGCCAGTAGCTGGGACAGCGAAAAACTGTTTTTT CASSWDSEKLFF